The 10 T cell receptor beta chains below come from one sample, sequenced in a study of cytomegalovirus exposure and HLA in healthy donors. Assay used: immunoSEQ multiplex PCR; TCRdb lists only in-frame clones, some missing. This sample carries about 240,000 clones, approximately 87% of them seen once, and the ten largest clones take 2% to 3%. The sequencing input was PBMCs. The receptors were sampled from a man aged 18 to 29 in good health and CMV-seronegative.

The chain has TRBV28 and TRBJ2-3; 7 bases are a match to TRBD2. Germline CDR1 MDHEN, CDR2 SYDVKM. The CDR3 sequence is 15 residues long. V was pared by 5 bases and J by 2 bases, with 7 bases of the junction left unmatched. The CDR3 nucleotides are TGTGCCAGCAGTGGGTGGGCGGGGGACACAGATACGCAGTATTTT. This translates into CASSGWAGDTDTQYF.

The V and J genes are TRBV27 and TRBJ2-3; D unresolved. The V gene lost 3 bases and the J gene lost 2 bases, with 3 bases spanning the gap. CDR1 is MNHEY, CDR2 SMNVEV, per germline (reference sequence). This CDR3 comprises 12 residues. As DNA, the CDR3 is TGTGCCAGCAGTTTCTCCACAGATACGCAGTATTTT. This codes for CASSFSTDTQYF.

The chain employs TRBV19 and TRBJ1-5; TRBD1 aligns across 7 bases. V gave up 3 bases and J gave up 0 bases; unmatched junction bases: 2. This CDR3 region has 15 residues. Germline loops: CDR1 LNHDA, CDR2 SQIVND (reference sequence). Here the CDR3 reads CASSITGDSNQPQHF. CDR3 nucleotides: TGTGCCAGTAGTATCACAGGGGATAGCAATCAGCCCCAGCATTTT.

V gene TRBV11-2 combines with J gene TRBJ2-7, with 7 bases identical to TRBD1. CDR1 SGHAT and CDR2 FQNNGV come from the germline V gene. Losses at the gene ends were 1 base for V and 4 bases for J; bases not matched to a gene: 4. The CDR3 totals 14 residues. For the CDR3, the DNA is TGTGCCAGCAGCTTAGGACAGGGTTATTACGAGCAGTACTTC. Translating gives CASSLGQGYYEQYF.

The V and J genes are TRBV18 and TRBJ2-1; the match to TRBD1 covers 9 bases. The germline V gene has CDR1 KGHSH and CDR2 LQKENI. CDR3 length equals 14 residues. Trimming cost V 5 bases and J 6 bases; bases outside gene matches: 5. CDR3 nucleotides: TGTGCCAGCTCAGGGGACAGGGCTACCAATGAGCAGTTCTTC. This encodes CASSGDRATNEQFF.

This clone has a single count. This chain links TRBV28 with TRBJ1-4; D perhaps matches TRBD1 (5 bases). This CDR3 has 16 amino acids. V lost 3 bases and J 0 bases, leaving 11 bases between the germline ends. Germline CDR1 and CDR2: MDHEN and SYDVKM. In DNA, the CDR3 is TGTGCCAGCAGTTTCAGGGCTCTCACAACTAATGAAAAACTGTTTTTT. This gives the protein CASSFRALTTNEKLFF. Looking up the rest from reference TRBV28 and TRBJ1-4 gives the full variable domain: DVKVTQSSRYLVKRTGEKVFLECVQDMDHENMFWYRQDPGLGLRLIYFSYDVKMKEKGDIPEGYSVSREKKERFSLILESASTNQTSMYLCASSFRALTTNEKLFFGSGTQLSVL.

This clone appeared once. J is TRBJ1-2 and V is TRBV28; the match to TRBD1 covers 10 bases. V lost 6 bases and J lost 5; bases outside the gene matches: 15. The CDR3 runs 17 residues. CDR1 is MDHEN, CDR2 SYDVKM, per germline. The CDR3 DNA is TGTGCCAGCAGACGAGGGGAGACAGGGGGCGGTACGTATGGCTACACCTTC. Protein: CASRRGETGGGTYGYTF.

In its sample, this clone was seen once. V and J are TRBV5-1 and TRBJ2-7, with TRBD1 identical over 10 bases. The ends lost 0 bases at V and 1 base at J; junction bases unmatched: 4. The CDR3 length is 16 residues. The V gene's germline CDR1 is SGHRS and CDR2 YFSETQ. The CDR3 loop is CASSLGTGGGSYEQYF. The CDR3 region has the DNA TGCGCCAGCAGCTTGGGGACAGGGGGTGGATCCTACGAGCAGTACTTC.

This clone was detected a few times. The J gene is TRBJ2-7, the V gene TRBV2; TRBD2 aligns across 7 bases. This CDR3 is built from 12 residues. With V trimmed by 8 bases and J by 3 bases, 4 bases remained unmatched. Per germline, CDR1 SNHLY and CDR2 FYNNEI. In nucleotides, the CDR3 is TGTGCCAGCGGGCGGGAGTTCTACGAGCAGTACTTC. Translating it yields CASGREFYEQYF.

The CDR3 sequence: CASSSPEVSETQYF. CDR3 DNA: TGTGCCAGCAGCTCGCCGGAGGTATCGGAGACCCAGTACTTC. V and J are TRBV11-2 and TRBJ2-5; perhaps TRBD2 as D (5 bases). Trimming removed 4 bases at V and 5 bases at J, with 14 bases between. Germline CDR1 and CDR2: SGHAT and FQNNGV. The CDR3 is made up of 14 amino acids.